Below, one T cell receptor (beta chain) is given with its context. Germline values: CDR1 SGHNT, CDR2 YYREEE (reference sequence). The CDR3 totals 14 residues. Trimming removed 4 bases at V and 0 bases at J, with 11 bases between. This sample was taken from a study of T cell changes during pregnancy in multiple sclerosis. Here immunoSEQ multiplex PCR was the method, and the copy in TCRdb shows in-frame clones only, minus some. The sample has about 77,000 clones; 93% are singletons. Source: peripheral blood, taken after pregnancy. This TCR derives from a female donor in good health, enrolled as a control in a pregnancy study. The chain recombines TRBV5-4 with TRBJ2-7; no definite D call. CDR3 amino acids: CASSLGYTSYEQYF. The CDR3 DNA reads as TGTGCCAGCAGCCTGGGGTACACCTCCTACGAGCAGTACTTC.